This TCR beta chain was retrieved from a study of shared clonotypes between healthy human individuals. As regards this clone: The antigen is not known.

In the original workflow: Junction-only immunoSEQ data arrived without quality scores, meaning filtering differed. TCRdb's table, derived via immunoSEQ multiplex PCR, lists solely in-frame clones and lacks some. V, J and clone size are those of that table, while D and trimming were read from the DNA. Of 2 million to 2.5 million clones listed, nearly 97% were seen once; the top ten hold roughly 0.13%. This CDR3 spans 15 amino acids. The ends lost 5 bases at V and 2 bases at J; junction bases unmatched: 6. Germline V gene data show CDR1 as LNHDA and CDR2 as SQIVND (reference sequence). Study results and caveats: Clonotypes shared by all four donors outscored non-shared clonotypes in generation probability. Generally, naive subsets came out with larger estimated richness than memory subsets. Clonotype sharing across donors was expected to vary with sequencing depth.

Sequencing input: naive CD4+ T cells sorted from blood. Subset indicated: CD45RA+ positively selected. The clonotype comes from a man younger than 30 in good health. V usage is TRBV19 and J usage is TRBJ2-7; TRBD2 matches at 10 bases. CDR3 coding DNA: TGTGCCAGTAGTGTCACTAGCGGGGTACCCTACGAGCAGTACTTC. Protein: CASSVTSGVPYEQYF. The full variable domain, rest sourced from reference TRBV19 and TRBJ2-7, is DGGITQSPKYLFRKEGQNVTLSCEQNLNHDAMYWYRQDPGQGLRLIYYSQIVNDFQKGDIAEGYSVSREKKESFPLTVTSAQKNPTAFYLCASSVTSGVPYEQYFGPGTRLTVT.